These 6 T cell receptor beta chains originate from one sample sequenced in a study of shared clonotypes between healthy human individuals. CD45RO-negative CD8 cells positively selected for CCR7 made up the naive population, which excluded terminally differentiated effector memory CD45RA+ cells. The table came from immunoSEQ multiplex PCR; TCRdb's copy has only in-frame clones and leaves some out. Among some 2 million clones listed, about 94% were seen once. The sequenced sample consisted of naive CD8+ T cells sorted from blood. These receptors were taken from a man between 18 and 35 years old in good health.

This clone was seen a single time. V and J are TRBV7-8 and TRBJ2-7; D ambiguous. The germline V and J ends were trimmed by 3 bases and 2 bases, with 11 bases remaining between them. Germline-derived CDR1 and CDR2 are SGHVS and FQNEAQ. The CDR3 has 14 residues. The CDR3 is CASSFDAGPYEQYF. The CDR3, as DNA: TGTGCCAGCAGCTTTGATGCCGGTCCCTACGAGCAGTACTTC.

V usage is TRBV7-2 and J usage is TRBJ2-5; D unclear. This CDR3 comprises 13 residues. Germline V CDR1 and CDR2: SGHTA, FQGNSA. V lost 1 base and J 5 bases, leaving 8 bases between the germline ends. The CDR3 sequence: CASSLENSETQYF. In DNA, the CDR3 is TGTGCCAGCAGCTTAGAAAACAGCGAGACCCAGTACTTC.

This chain joins TRBV6-1 and TRBJ2-7; D perhaps matches TRBD1 (5 bases). Per the germline V gene, CDR1 is MNHNS and CDR2 is SASEGT. The CDR3 spans 16 residues. The germline V and J ends were trimmed by 2 bases and 2 bases, with 16 bases remaining between them. The CDR3 DNA sequence: TGTGCCAGCAGTGAATCGGGTTCAGGGTTTCCCTACGAGCAGTACTTC. Protein product: CASSESGSGFPYEQYF.

The chain combines TRBV10-1 with TRBJ2-1, with 9 nucleotides matching TRBD2. This CDR3 has 16 amino acids. V was pared by 4 bases and J by 0 bases, with 4 bases of the junction left unmatched. Germline V lookup: CDR1 WNHNN, CDR2 SYGVQD (reference sequence). In DNA, the CDR3 is TGCGCCAGCAGTGTAGCGGGAGAGGGCTCCTACAATGAGCAGTTCTTC. Its protein is CASSVAGEGSYNEQFF.

As regards this clone: This sample also contains other DNA sequences that code for the same CDR3. The CDR3 here is CSVVGTEAFF. The CDR3 region has the DNA TGCAGCGTTGTGGGCACTGAAGCTTTCTTT. The genes are TRBV29-1 and TRBJ1-1; D gene unclear. This CDR3 is 10 amino acids long. V lost 4 bases and J lost 4, with 4 bases in between. From germline, CDR1 is SQVTM and CDR2 ANQGSEA. The variable domain in full, completed from reference TRBV29-1 and TRBJ1-1, reads SAVISQKPSRDICQRGTSLTIQCQVDSQVTMMFWYRQQPGQSLTLIATANQGSEATYESGFVIDKFPISRPNLTFSTLTVSNMSPEDSSIYLCSVVGTEAFFGQGTRLTVV.

The rearrangement joins TRBV10-3 to TRBJ2-7; 7 bases are shared with TRBD2. Trimming removed 6 bases from V and 4 bases from J; junction bases left unmatched: 6. This CDR3 has 13 amino acids. CDR1 is ENHRY, CDR2 SYGVKD, per germline. This CDR3 reads CAIRAGKGYEQYF. The CDR3 bases are TGTGCCATCAGAGCGGGAAAGGGGTACGAGCAGTACTTC.